The 27 T cell receptor beta chains reported below all come from one sample, sequenced in a study of molecular identifiers for immune sequencing clone quantification. In TCRdb, the PCR reads were re-called with MiXCR into one record per CDR3 protein. The sample includes more than 550,000 distinct CDR3 sequences, about 25% of them seen just once. The sequenced material came from naive CD8+ T cells from blood, with Jurkat cell RNA spiked in. Subset: FACS-sorted CD8+CD4-CCR7+CD45RA+ naive T cells. These TCRs come from a human donor in good health. Some libraries in this study had Jurkat cell RNA spiked in.

With regard to this clonotype: A read error may explain this, as a much larger clone is one base away. This rearrangement joins TRBV4-3 to TRBJ1-2, with D possibly being TRBD1 (6 bases). Germline V lookup: CDR1 LGHNA, CDR2 YSLEER. The CDR3 is 14 amino acids. V lost 2 bases to trimming and J lost 4 bases, with 11 bases between them. CDR3 nucleotides: TGCGCCAGCAGCCAATCGGACAGTGCCTATGGCTACACCTTC. This sequence encodes CASSQSDSAYGYTF.

The genes are TRBV5-6 and TRBJ1-6, with D unclear. V lost 3 bases and J lost 0, with 19 bases in between. The CDR3 is 19 amino acids. Germline lookup yields CDR1 SGHDT and CDR2 YYEEEE. The CDR3 DNA follows: TGTGCCAGCAGCTCGCCCCGTTTAAGTACCGGCTCCTATAATTCACCCCTCCACTTT. This sequence encodes CASSSPRLSTGSYNSPLHF.

The chain employs TRBV7-3 and TRBJ2-3; TRBD2 aligns across 7 bases. Per the germline V gene, CDR1 is SGHTA and CDR2 is FQGTGA. The CDR3 length is 15 residues. V was pared by 1 base and J by 3 bases, with 4 bases of the junction left unmatched. The CDR3 DNA reads as TGTGCCAGCAGCTTAAAGGCGGGAGTAACAGATACGCAGTATTTT. It translates to CASSLKAGVTDTQYF.

The chain links TRBV3-1 to TRBJ1-1, with 7 bases matching TRBD1. V lost 1 base to trimming and J lost 0 bases; unmatched junction nucleotides: 5. Germline CDR1 and CDR2: LGHDT and YNNKEL (reference sequence). The CDR3 length is 16 residues. The CDR3 loop is CASSQGQGELNTEAFF. Here the CDR3 DNA reads TGTGCCAGCAGCCAAGGACAGGGTGAACTGAACACTGAAGCTTTCTTT.

This clonotype was recorded many times. The J gene is TRBJ2-5, the V gene TRBV5-1, with unresolved D. Trimming took off 6 bases at V and 1 base at J, with 13 bases between the two ends. CDR3 length: 14 amino acids. Germline V gene lookup returns CDR1 SGHRS and CDR2 YFSETQ. The CDR3 DNA reads TGCGCCAGCAAGCCGGAGAGCACCCAAGAGACCCAGTACTTC. Its translation is CASKPESTQETQYF. The variable domain in full, completed from reference TRBV5-1 and TRBJ2-5, reads KAGVTQTPRYLIKTRGQQVTLSCSPISGHRSVSWYQQTPGQGLQFLFEYFSETQRNKGNFPGRFSGRQFSNSRSEMNVSTLELGDSALYLCASKPESTQETQYFGPGTRLLVL.

This clonotype was seen just once. This may be a read error, as it is one base from a much larger clone. This chain uses TRBV6-5 with TRBJ1-1, with D hard to call. The CDR3 sequence is 13 residues long. Germline CDR1 reads MNHEY; CDR2 reads SVGAGI. CDR3 sequence reads: CASSYSQYSDAFF. The CDR3 region has the DNA TGTGCCAGCAGTTACTCACAGTATTCTGATGCTTTCTTT.

The chain employs TRBV2 and TRBJ2-5; possible D gene TRBD1, 5 bases. The CDR3 contains 14 residues. The V and J ends lost 2 bases and 4 bases respectively, with 11 bases between them. Germline V gene data show CDR1 as SNHLY and CDR2 as FYNNEI. The CDR3 reads CASSEMGQGETQYF. The DNA for the CDR3 is TGTGCCAGCAGTGAAATGGGGCAGGGAGAGACCCAGTACTTC.

This clonotype was picked up many times. This sequence joins TRBV6-5 and TRBJ2-2, with D hard to call. Germline V gene data show CDR1 as MNHEY and CDR2 as SVGAGI. Trimming took 8 bases from V and 5 from J, leaving 12 bases between them. This CDR3 comprises 13 residues. In DNA form, the CDR3 reads TGTGCCAGCTTAGAGTGGAAGACCGGGGAGCTGTTTTTT. Encoded protein: CASLEWKTGELFF.

Regarding this clonotype: Being one base from a much bigger clone, this may be a read error. A read error is likely, as this CDR3 ends without the conserved phenylalanine or tryptophan. The chain couples TRBV7-8 to TRBJ1-1; D call uncertain. Germline loops: CDR1 SGHVS, CDR2 FQNEAQ. The germline V and J ends were trimmed by 1 base and 1 base, with 7 bases remaining between them. The CDR3 sequence is 14 residues long. This chain's CDR3 is CASSLGGRNTEAFS. The CDR3 DNA follows: TGTGCCAGCAGCTTAGGTGGCCGGAACACTGAAGCTTTCTCT.

In the case of this clonotype: Since a much larger clone is just one base distant, this may be a read error. The chain has TRBV6-1 and TRBJ1-4; D is possibly TRBD1 (6 bases). The CDR3 contains 15 residues. CDR1 MNHNS and CDR2 SASEGT come from the germline V gene. The CDR3 DNA reads as TGTGCCTGCAGTGAAGCGACAGGAATGGATGAAAAACTGTTTTTT. As protein: CACSEATGMDEKLFF.

The V gene is TRBV27, the J gene TRBJ2-7; TRBD2 might be the D (5 bases). There are 12 residues in the CDR3. V lost 7 bases and J 5 bases, leaving 12 bases between the germline ends. CDR1 MNHEY and CDR2 SMNVEV come from the germline V gene (reference sequence). CDR3 DNA sequence: TGTGCCAGCATCGGGGTCACCAACGAGCAGTACTTC. The encoded protein is CASIGVTNEQYF.

This clonotype was picked up one time. A much larger clone is a single base away; this may be a read error. The chain employs TRBV10-2 and TRBJ1-1; 8 positions agree with TRBD1. V gave up 4 bases and J gave up 11 bases; unmatched junction bases: 9. Germline CDR1 is WSHSY and CDR2 is SAAADI. The CDR3 totals 13 residues. The CDR3 sequence is CASSGSDRDLAFF. In DNA, the CDR3 is TGCGCCAGCAGTGGCTCGGACAGGGATTTGGCTTTCTTT.

About this clonotype itself: A read error may be the cause here, since a much bigger clone is one base away. The chain links TRBV7-6 to TRBJ2-5, with D perhaps matching TRBD1 (7 bases). Per germline, CDR1 SGHVS and CDR2 FNYEAQ. The CDR3 sequence is 15 residues long. CDR3: CASSPTRGTEEPQYF. The CDR3 bases are TGTGCCAGCAGCCCAACCCGGGGGACAGAAGAGCCCCAGTACTTC.

This clonotype has just a few counts. This rearrangement joins TRBV19 to TRBJ2-3; D uncertain. There are 15 residues in the CDR3. Germline-derived CDR1 and CDR2 are LNHDA and SQIVND (reference sequence). Deletions cut 7 bases from V and 0 bases from J, with 14 bases between. This CDR3 is CASTPSTTSTDTQYF. The CDR3 coding sequence is TGTGCCAGTACCCCCTCTACTACTAGCACAGATACGCAGTATTTT.

The chain couples TRBV13 to TRBJ1-1; unclear D gene. This CDR3 spans 19 amino acids. V dropped 5 bases and J dropped 0 bases, with 25 bases sitting between them. Germline V CDR1 and CDR2: PRHDT, FYEKMQ (reference sequence). CDR3 region: CASSPAVKEWGLMNTEAFF. The CDR3 nucleotides read TGTGCCAGCAGCCCGGCGGTTAAGGAATGGGGTCTCATGAACACTGAAGCTTTCTTT. Supplemented by reference TRBV13 and TRBJ1-1, the full variable domain reads AAGVIQSPRHLIKEKRETATLKCYPIPRHDTVYWYQQGPGQDPQFLISFYEKMQSDKGSIPDRFSAQQFSDYHSELNMSSLELGDSALYFCASSPAVKEWGLMNTEAFFGQGTRLTVV.

This clonotype has only a few counts. This sequence joins TRBV7-2 and TRBJ2-7; a possible D gene is TRBD1 (5 bases). This CDR3 spans 18 amino acids. Trimming removed 5 bases at V and 1 base at J, with 24 bases between. The germline CDR1 and CDR2 sequences are SGHTA and FQGNSA. CDR3 DNA: TGTGCCAGCAGCGCTCACGAAGGGGCCGCGCCCATATCCTACGAGCAGTACTTC. It yields the protein CASSAHEGAAPISYEQYF.

This clonotype has ten or more counts. This rearrangement joins TRBV11-2 to TRBJ2-1; D remains ambiguous. Germline V gene sequence: CDR1 SGHAT, CDR2 FQNNGV. V was cut by 1 base and J by 7 bases, with 8 bases left in between. The CDR3 loop spans 13 amino acids. DNA for the CDR3: TGTGCCAGCAGCTTAGCTCACTTGAATGAGCAGTTCTTC. It is translated as CASSLAHLNEQFF.

This sequence joins TRBV11-2 and TRBJ2-1; D perhaps matches TRBD2 (6 bases). The CDR3 length is 13 residues. Germline-derived CDR1 and CDR2 are SGHAT and FQNNGV. The germline V and J ends were trimmed by 6 bases and 7 bases, with 13 bases remaining between them. The CDR3 sequence: CASRFGLSNEQFF. The CDR3 DNA sequence: TGTGCCAGCAGATTCGGACTATCGAATGAGCAGTTCTTC.

This chain links TRBV6-1 with TRBJ2-7; 7 nucleotides align to TRBD1. The CDR3 has 14 residues. The ends lost 6 bases at V and 3 bases at J; junction bases unmatched: 8. The germline CDR1 and CDR2 sequences are MNHNS and SASEGT. CDR3 amino acids: CASRTGVLYYEQYF. In DNA, the CDR3 is TGTGCCAGCAGAACAGGGGTCTTGTACTACGAGCAGTACTTC.

The table lists this clonotype with many counts. This chain joins TRBV12-3 or TRBV12-4 and TRBJ2-7, with 7 nucleotides matching TRBD1. Germline trimming cut 6 bases from V and 12 bases from J; bases unmatched to any gene: 11. The CDR3 runs to 12 residues. As DNA, the CDR3 is TGTGCCAGCAGCTCGGGACAGCTTGGGCGGTACTTC. It is translated as CASSSGQLGRYF.

About this clonotype itself: A much bigger clone sits one base away, suggesting this may be a read error. V usage is TRBV10-3 and J usage is TRBJ2-6, with a weak D call TRBD1 (5 bases). The V gene's germline CDR1 is ENHRY and CDR2 SYGVKD. CDR3 length equals 14 residues. The CDR3, as DNA: TGTGCCATCAGTGCCAGCTCTGGGGCCAACGTCCCGACTTTC. This sequence encodes CAISASSGANVPTF.

This clonotype has ten or more counts. The rearrangement links TRBV9 to TRBJ2-5, with a weak D call TRBD2 (6 bases). CDR1 and CDR2 (germline): SGDLS, YYNGEE. This CDR3 comprises 13 residues. V lost 4 bases and J 4 bases, leaving 11 bases between the germline ends. The CDR3 loop is CASSPEGGETQYF. The CDR3 DNA follows: TGTGCCAGCAGCCCCGAGGGAGGAGAGACCCAGTACTTC.

The chain combines TRBV6-5 with TRBJ1-2; 7 nucleotides agree with TRBD1. The junction had 9 bases not matched to a gene; V was cut back by 2 bases and J by 9 bases. Germline loops: CDR1 MNHEY, CDR2 SVGAGI. The CDR3 has 14 amino acids. CDR3: CASSYETGLMSYTF. CDR3 coding DNA: TGTGCCAGCAGTTACGAGACAGGGTTGATGAGCTACACCTTC.

The chain links TRBV5-1 to TRBJ2-2, with 8 bases fitting TRBD1. The CDR3 has 16 residues. Looked up from germline, CDR1 is SGHRS and CDR2 is YFSETQ. Unmatched junction bases numbered 7, after V lost 0 bases and J lost 6 bases. The CDR3 protein is CASSLVVGTGPGELFF. CDR3 coding DNA: TGCGCCAGCAGCTTGGTTGTCGGGACAGGTCCCGGGGAGCTGTTTTTT.

This chain joins TRBV30 and TRBJ2-1, with D maybe TRBD1 (5 bases). Trimming stripped 1 base from V and 0 bases from J, with 10 bases between. CDR1 is GTSNPN and CDR2 is SVGIG in the germline V gene (reference sequence). The CDR3 totals 15 residues. The CDR3: CAWSEGPSSYNEQFF. CDR3 nucleotides: TGTGCCTGGAGTGAGGGGCCGAGCTCCTACAATGAGCAGTTCTTC.

The V call is TRBV6-5, the J call TRBJ1-5; D not certain. The germline gives CDR1 MNHEY, CDR2 SVGAGI. This CDR3 has 13 residues. Between the trimmed V and J ends, which lost 2 bases and 7 bases, there was a span of 9 bases. The CDR3 nucleotides read TGTGCCAGCAGTTACCACTTTCTACAGCCCCAGCATTTT. Translated, it gives CASSYHFLQPQHF.

Many counts were recorded for this clonotype. This chain joins TRBV13 and TRBJ2-5; TRBD2 matches 11 bases. The CDR3 loop spans 16 amino acids. J lost 6 bases, V lost 5 bases, and 11 bases had no gene match. CDR1 is PRHDT and CDR2 is FYEKMQ in the germline V gene (reference sequence). This CDR3 is CASSAPSSGRMQTQYF. CDR3 sequence (DNA): TGTGCCAGCAGCGCCCCTTCTAGCGGGAGGATGCAGACCCAGTACTTC.